Detailed here is one T cell receptor (beta chain). Antigen: not known. This entry is derived from a study of cytomegalovirus exposure and HLA in healthy donors. At the level of the study: In an earlier analysis, 90 million to 130 million unique TCR beta sequences were found from about 180 million T cells. Whole-study results and caveats: TCR beta V- and J-gene trimming, according to a later analysis, was linked to a missense DCLRE1C variant. TRBV6-2, TRBV6-3 and other indistinguishable V segments were excluded.

The PCR used 60 Vbeta and 13 Jbeta primers. Profiled with immunoSEQ multiplex PCR; TCRdb holds only in-frame clones, not every one. The sample yields around 120,000 clones, about 80% seen once. The CDR3 length is 15 residues. Trimming shortened V by 0 bases and J by 6 bases, and 15 bases separated the two germline ends. From germline, CDR1 is LNHNV and CDR2 YYDKDF (reference sequence). This sequence joins TRBV15 and TRBJ2-7, with D perhaps TRBD2 (6 bases). The sequence derives from a woman aged 40 to 55 in good health and CMV-seronegative. Sequencing was carried out using PBMCs. The DNA for the CDR3 is TGTGCCACCAGCAGAGATCGCGGGGAAGTGGGCGAGCAGTACTTC. Translating it yields CATSRDRGEVGEQYF.